Included here is one T cell receptor (beta chain) sequence, with context. Its antigen is unknown. Sequenced by immunoSEQ multiplex PCR; TCRdb stores in-frame clones only, minus some. The sample shows about 51,000 clones, around 95% of them seen only once. The V end was cut by 3 bases, the J end by 4 bases, with 21 bases between. CDR1 is LNHDA and CDR2 is SQIVND in the germline V gene (reference sequence). The CDR3 has 17 amino acids. This entry is derived from a study of graft-versus-host responses after intestinal transplantation. The genes are TRBV19 and TRBJ1-2, with D unresolved. This clonotype was obtained from a human donor who was the organ donor for an intestinal transplant. Specimen: unstimulated CD8+ T cells sorted from spleen or lymph node cells, collected before transplant. The CDR3 sequence: CASSIWRANRKTYGYTF. CDR3 sequence (DNA): TGTGCCAGTAGTATCTGGCGGGCAAATCGAAAGACCTATGGCTACACCTTC.